This passage covers 17 T cell receptor beta chains from one sample sequenced in a study of regulatory T cells in long-lasting Graves disease. Relying on iRepertoire HTBI primers and Arm-PCR of CDR3 regions, the team built TCR beta libraries. TCRdb re-called the multiplex PCR reads with MiXCR, one entry per CDR3 protein. The sample has about 470,000 distinct CDR3 sequences, about 15% seen once. The time point denotes: newly diagnosed GD, antithyroid drugs for less than 3 months. Generation of the TCR library employed RNA extracted from PBMCs. In addition, the sample was reused for a study of T cells in Graves' hyperthyroidism and ophthalmopathy.

The input for sequencing was peripheral blood mononuclear cells (PBMCs), taken at new diagnosis, from a patient treated with antithyroid drugs. These receptors were taken from a woman aged 25 to 39 with Graves disease.

This chain joins TRBV2 and TRBJ1-1; D not resolved. CDR1 and CDR2 (germline): SNHLY, FYNNEI. V was pared by 2 bases and J by 11 bases, with 9 bases between. CDR3 length: 11 residues. CDR3 nucleotide sequence: TGTGCCAGCAGTGAATTCCAACAGGCTTTCTTT. The encoded protein is CASSEFQQAFF.

This clonotype was seen at least ten times. The chain couples TRBV28 to TRBJ2-6; D might be TRBD1 or TRBD2, each matching 7 bases. The CDR3 is made up of 15 amino acids. Germline-derived CDR1 and CDR2 are MDHEN and SYDVKM. V lost 7 bases and J lost 4, with 14 bases in between. The CDR3 DNA reads TGTGCCAGCACCCAGGGGGGGTCGGGGGCCAACGTCCTGACTTTC. This codes for CASTQGGSGANVLTF.

The table lists this clonotype with many counts. This chain uses TRBV6-2 or TRBV6-3 with TRBJ2-7; 9 bases match TRBD2. Germline values: CDR1 MNHEY, CDR2 SVGEGT. The CDR3 length is 16 residues. The V segment lost 2 bases and the J segment 6 bases; nucleotides outside the gene matches: 11. CDR3 sequence (DNA): TGTGCCAGCAGTTACCCTTGGGAGCTAGCGGGACCCGAGCAGTACTTC. Residues: CASSYPWELAGPEQYF.

This clonotype was counted at least ten times. J is TRBJ2-7 and V is TRBV5-5; possibly TRBD1 or TRBD2 for D (5 bases each). The CDR3 runs 15 residues. Trimming took 0 bases from V and 2 from J, leaving 12 bases between them. Germline loops: CDR1 SGHKS, CDR2 YYEKEE (reference sequence). This CDR3 is CASSLGGRLTYEQYF. The CDR3 DNA sequence: TGTGCCAGCAGCTTGGGGGGACGGCTTACCTACGAGCAGTACTTC.

In its sample, this clonotype was seen many times. The rearrangement uses TRBV30 and TRBJ2-7; the D is unclear. Trimming removed 1 base at V and 0 bases at J, with 4 bases between. This CDR3 region has 12 residues. Germline lookup yields CDR1 GTSNPN and CDR2 SVGIG (reference sequence). Written as DNA, the CDR3 is TGTGCCTGGAGTGAGGCCTCCTACGAGCAGTACTTC. Translating it yields CAWSEASYEQYF.

The CDR3 region is CASGAGTEEKLFF. The CDR3 DNA is TGCGCCAGCGGCGCCGGGACGGAAGAAAAACTGTTTTTT. The J gene is TRBJ1-4, the V gene TRBV5-1, with a possible D match to TRBD1 (5 bases). The CDR3 runs to 13 residues. CDR1 is SGHRS and CDR2 is YFSETQ in the germline V gene. Trimming shortened V by 7 bases and J by 8 bases, and 15 bases separated the two germline ends.

This clonotype was detected ten times or more. An end of the junction differs from the germline gene, which may be a read error. CDR3 in amino acids: CASSETTGWNSEAFF. CDR3 sequence (DNA): TGTGCCAGCAGTGAGACGACAGGGTGGAACTCTGAAGCTTTCTTT. This chain links TRBV2 with TRBJ1-1; 7 positions match TRBD1. The germline gives CDR1 SNHLY, CDR2 FYNNEI. The CDR3 is 15 residues long.

This clonotype was detected ten times or more. This rearrangement joins TRBV11-3 to TRBJ2-3; weak D call: TRBD2 (5 bases). Trimming took off 1 base at V and 2 bases at J, with 16 bases between the two ends. The CDR3 loop spans 17 amino acids. Germline V CDR1 and CDR2: SGHNT, YENEEA. The CDR3 DNA follows: TGTGCCAGCAGCTTAGGCGACGTACGGGAACACACAGATACGCAGTATTTT. Translating it yields CASSLGDVREHTDTQYF.

For this clonotype: A junction boundary mismatches the germline segment, possibly from a read error. The CDR3 DNA is TGTGTCAGCAGTTCAGGGACAGGAAGGGCTCCAAGGGGCTACACCTTC. Its translation: CVSSSGTGRAPRGYTF. V gene TRBV6-5 combines with J gene TRBJ1-2; 8 bases fit TRBD1. The CDR3 contains 16 residues. Germline CDR1 is MNHEY and CDR2 is SVGAGI.

This clonotype has a count of ten or more. This sequence joins TRBV5-1 and TRBJ2-7, with no clear D. The V end was cut by 0 bases, the J end by 5 bases, with 6 bases between. CDR1 is SGHRS, CDR2 YFSETQ, per germline. The CDR3 extends over 12 amino acids. DNA for the CDR3: TGCGCCAGCAGCTTGGAGACGGACGAGCAGTACTTC. This gives the protein CASSLETDEQYF.

This clonotype has ten or more counts. V usage is TRBV6-2 or TRBV6-3 and J usage is TRBJ2-7; weak D call: TRBD1 (6 bases). Trimming cost V 7 bases and J 4 bases, with 20 bases left between them. There are 15 residues in the CDR3. Germline CDR1 reads MNHEY; CDR2 reads SVGEGT. As DNA, the CDR3 is TGTGCCAGCACCCAAGGGAACAGGGAAGGGTACGAGCAGTACTTC. It translates to CASTQGNREGYEQYF.

The chain links TRBV24-1 to TRBJ1-6; TRBD1 might be the D (5 bases). This CDR3 region has 22 residues. Germline CDR1 is KGHDR and CDR2 is SFDVKD. V was trimmed by 1 base and J by 3 bases, leaving 27 bases between them. The CDR3 sequence: CATSDFNGPTAQRDVYNSPLHF. The CDR3 DNA follows: TGTGCCACCAGTGATTTTAACGGGCCGACCGCGCAACGGGACGTCTATAATTCACCCCTCCACTTT.

The V gene is TRBV5-6, the J gene TRBJ2-7, with a weak D call TRBD1 (6 bases). Germline V gene sequence: CDR1 SGHDT, CDR2 YYEEEE. The V end lost 2 bases, the J end lost 6 bases, and 12 bases lay between the germline ends. The CDR3 has 13 amino acids. The CDR3, as DNA: TGTGCCAGCAGCTTTACCAGGGGACGCGAGCAGTACTTC. Its translation is CASSFTRGREQYF.

This clonotype came up many times. J is TRBJ2-5 and V is TRBV3-1; D is ambiguous. Trimming pared 0 bases from V and 5 bases from J, leaving 10 bases between. Germline V lookup: CDR1 LGHDT, CDR2 YNNKEL (reference sequence). The CDR3 contains 14 residues. The CDR3: CASSQEVARETQYF. The CDR3 bases are TGTGCCAGCAGCCAAGAAGTAGCTCGGGAGACCCAGTACTTC.

This clonotype was observed at least ten times. V usage is TRBV28 and J usage is TRBJ2-1; possibly TRBD2 for D (5 bases). CDR3 length: 17 amino acids. Germline V gene lookup returns CDR1 MDHEN and CDR2 SYDVKM. Trimming left V 1 base short and J 7 bases short, with 20 bases between. The CDR3 protein is CASSLSPRLRDRNEQFF. DNA of the CDR3: TGTGCCAGCAGTTTATCCCCCCGCCTCCGGGATAGGAATGAGCAGTTCTTC.

This clonotype was seen a handful of times. This CDR3 reads CASSDTGSRSYEQYF. DNA of the CDR3: TGTGCCAGCAGTGATACGGGAAGCCGGAGCTACGAGCAGTACTTC. J is TRBJ2-7 and V is TRBV25-1; D perhaps matches TRBD2 (5 bases). CDR1 is MGHDK and CDR2 is SYGVNS in the germline V gene. Trimming removed 3 bases from V and 3 bases from J, with 15 bases in between. The CDR3 has 15 residues.

A remark on this clonotype: A much larger clone sits a single nucleotide away, making a read error possible. The J gene is TRBJ2-1, the V gene TRBV28, with 7 bases fitting TRBD1. There are 15 residues in the CDR3. Germline V gene data show CDR1 as MDHEN and CDR2 as SYDVKM. After removal of 4 bases from V and 10 bases from J, the junction contained 13 bases not matched to a gene. The CDR3 spells CASSYSRTGIYEQFF. The CDR3 nucleotides read TGTGCCAGCAGTTACTCGAGGACAGGAATCTACGAGCAGTTCTTC.